A selection of T cell receptor beta chains follows, all from one sample in a study of blood T cell repertoires in COVID-19. Some clones are missing from TCRdb's copy, which holds only in-frame ones; the method was immunoSEQ multiplex PCR. The profile shows just under 350,000 clones, 87% of them singletons. Sequenced input: peripheral blood. These receptors all stem from a woman in her forties or fifties with COVID-19, enrolled during active disease. Both conserved end residues are trimmed from each CDR3.

CDR3 protein: ASSLEDTQY
V gene: TRBV12-3/TRBV12-4
J gene: TRBJ2-3

CDR3 protein: ATSGPSQGKSPDTQY
V gene: TRBV24-1
J gene: TRBJ2-3

CDR3 protein: ASSFQGANTEAF
V gene: TRBV27
J gene: TRBJ1-1

CDR3 protein: ASSEQRGNEQF
V gene: TRBV2
J gene: TRBJ2-1

CDR3 protein: ASSLTQGGETQY
V gene: TRBV27
J gene: TRBJ2-5

CDR3 protein: ASSREGTGNEQY
V gene: TRBV13
J gene: TRBJ2-7

CDR3 protein: ASSFGVAGDATNIQY
V gene: TRBV7-2
J gene: TRBJ2-4

CDR3 protein: ASSKRAGLVRSAYEQY
V gene: TRBV21-1
J gene: TRBJ2-7

CDR3 protein: ASSIGGGLSTDTQY
V gene: TRBV19
J gene: TRBJ2-3

CDR3 protein: ASSLAGLVFGGGETQY
V gene: TRBV5-1
J gene: TRBJ2-5

CDR3 protein: ASSLKRQGGDYGYT
V gene: TRBV11-2
J gene: TRBJ1-2

CDR3 protein: ASSQVTSGNNEQF
V gene: TRBV4-1
J gene: TRBJ2-1

CDR3 protein: ASSFEGGRAF
V gene: TRBV7-6
J gene: TRBJ1-1

CDR3 protein: ASSPAWDRQETQY
V gene: TRBV5-1
J gene: TRBJ2-5

CDR3 protein: ASSQEGGTDTQY
V gene: TRBV4-1
J gene: TRBJ2-3

CDR3 protein: ASSLFPDRGQTNYGYT
V gene: TRBV7-9
J gene: TRBJ1-2

CDR3 protein: ATSDFRQGQETQY
V gene: TRBV24-1
J gene: TRBJ2-5

CDR3 protein: ATSGTANTEAF
V gene: TRBV24-1
J gene: TRBJ1-1

CDR3 protein: ASSDQGGAEQF
V gene: TRBV6-4
J gene: TRBJ2-1

CDR3 protein: ASSLPGLAEMQF
V gene: TRBV11-3
J gene: TRBJ2-1

CDR3 protein: ASKRQAILQETQY
V gene: TRBV27
J gene: TRBJ2-5

CDR3 protein: ASSFRGGEAF
V gene: TRBV12-3/TRBV12-4
J gene: TRBJ1-1

CDR3 protein: ASSEPYGLAKNIQY
V gene: TRBV6-1
J gene: TRBJ2-4

CDR3 protein: ASSSGLASETQY
V gene: TRBV7-9
J gene: TRBJ2-5

CDR3 protein: ATTQGASYNEQF
V gene: TRBV24-1
J gene: TRBJ2-1

CDR3 protein: ASSINPGQNSPLH
V gene: TRBV19
J gene: TRBJ1-6

CDR3 protein: ASRSVGQSYEQY
V gene: TRBV7-2
J gene: TRBJ2-7

CDR3 protein: ASSSGPNTEAF
V gene: TRBV7-3
J gene: TRBJ1-1

CDR3 protein: ATRRDEIEAF
V gene: TRBV7-2
J gene: TRBJ1-1

CDR3 protein: ANSRGGVTDTQY
V gene: TRBV6-5
J gene: TRBJ2-3

CDR3 protein: ASSYRRGEADTQY
V gene: TRBV13
J gene: TRBJ2-3

CDR3 protein: ASSSSGIYEQY
V gene: TRBV5-4
J gene: TRBJ2-7

CDR3 protein: ASSYSPDTTGGYT
V gene: TRBV6-6
J gene: TRBJ1-2

CDR3 protein: ASSLYADRGRDEQY
V gene: TRBV5-6
J gene: TRBJ2-7

CDR3 protein: ATSGEGGLAGEDTQY
V gene: TRBV24-1
J gene: TRBJ2-3

CDR3 protein: ASSARGVNTEAF
V gene: TRBV19
J gene: TRBJ1-1

CDR3 protein: ASSGRQGNEQF
V gene: TRBV25-1
J gene: TRBJ2-1

CDR3 protein: ASSQTWGSENTGELF
V gene: TRBV11-2
J gene: TRBJ2-2

CDR3 protein: ASSQPLKSRRKNTGELF
V gene: TRBV23-1
J gene: TRBJ2-2

CDR3 protein: ASKATDRGRYEQY
V gene: TRBV19
J gene: TRBJ2-7

CDR3 protein: ASSLVAIYGYT
V gene: TRBV7-9
J gene: TRBJ1-2

CDR3 protein: ASSSWGQGSTEAF
V gene: TRBV5-1
J gene: TRBJ1-1

CDR3 protein: ASSARLGTQY
V gene: TRBV7-8
J gene: TRBJ2-3

CDR3 protein: ASSLTTSGWSSYEQY
V gene: TRBV7-8
J gene: TRBJ2-7

CDR3 protein: ASISSGELF
V gene: TRBV10-2
J gene: TRBJ2-2

CDR3 protein: ASSLSGLKDTQY
V gene: TRBV6-5
J gene: TRBJ2-3

CDR3 protein: ASSLGVEAQY
V gene: TRBV5-4
J gene: TRBJ2-5

CDR3 protein: ASSELGPYEQY
V gene: TRBV6-1
J gene: TRBJ2-7

CDR3 protein: ATRRTGPIYNEQF
V gene: TRBV27
J gene: TRBJ2-1

CDR3 protein: ASSLVSASGIYEQY
V gene: TRBV5-6
J gene: TRBJ2-7

CDR3 protein: ASSRASYEQY
V gene: TRBV12-3/TRBV12-4
J gene: TRBJ2-7

CDR3 protein: ASSLAVTATQPQH
V gene: TRBV7-2
J gene: TRBJ1-5

CDR3 protein: ASSSRGTSGYNEQF
V gene: TRBV7-9
J gene: TRBJ2-1